This entry lists 32 T cell receptor beta chains sequenced from one sample in a study of early T cells in non-severe SARS-CoV-2 infection. TCRdb analysed the 5' RACE reads with MiXCR anew, one entry per CDR3 protein. The sample lists tens of thousands of distinct CDR3 sequences; 7% to 10% were seen once. The sample taken for sequencing was whole blood. The source is an adult who was a healthcare worker with PCR-confirmed SARS-CoV-2 infection or an uninfected control (not recorded which).

This clonotype was detected a few times. The chain links TRBV25-1 to TRBJ1-1, with D unresolved. Germline values: CDR1 MGHDK, CDR2 SYGVNS. The CDR3 loop spans 14 amino acids. Trimming took 3 bases from V and 1 from J, leaving 9 bases between them. The CDR3 nucleotides read TGTGCCAGCAGTGAGGTCAGCCCGAACACTGAAGCTTTCTTT. Protein sequence: CASSEVSPNTEAFF.

In its sample, this clonotype was seen many times. The chain uses TRBV27 and TRBJ2-1; 13 bases are shared with TRBD2. After removal of 6 bases from V and 9 bases from J, the junction contained 8 bases not matched to a gene. Germline V gene lookup returns CDR1 MNHEY and CDR2 SMNVEV (reference sequence). The CDR3 is 15 residues long. CDR3 nucleotides: TGTGCCAGCAGCTTGGGACTAGCGGGGAGGGGTGAGCAGTTCTTC. It encodes CASSLGLAGRGEQFF.

This clonotype was seen a few times. The gene calls are TRBV6-6 and TRBJ1-3; D not resolved. The CDR3 consists of 17 residues. Germline V lookup: CDR1 MNHNY, CDR2 SVGAGI (reference sequence). Trimming took off 2 bases at V and 0 bases at J, with 14 bases between the two ends. CDR3 loop: CASSYQSGWSSGNTIYF. CDR3 nucleotide sequence: TGTGCCAGCAGTTACCAGAGTGGGTGGAGCTCTGGAAACACCATATATTTT.

The table lists this clonotype with a few counts. J is TRBJ2-3 and V is TRBV13; TRBD2 might be the D (5 bases). The V end lost 5 bases, the J end lost 1 base, and 7 bases lay between the germline ends. Germline CDR1 reads PRHDT; CDR2 reads FYEKMQ (reference sequence). The CDR3 spans 13 residues. This chain's CDR3 is CASSPGGTDTQYF. In nucleotides, the CDR3 is TGTGCCAGCAGCCCCGGGGGCACAGATACGCAGTATTTT.

This clonotype was picked up many times. The chain is built from TRBV7-9 and TRBJ2-5, with D perhaps being TRBD1 or TRBD2 (5 bases each). The CDR3 sequence is 16 residues long. Germline assignment: CDR1 SEHNR and CDR2 FQNEAQ (reference sequence). Trimming removed 0 bases from V and 5 bases from J, with 16 bases in between. CDR3 sequence: CASSLAFGGLVETQYF. The CDR3 nucleotides are TGTGCCAGCAGCTTAGCGTTTGGGGGTCTAGTCGAGACCCAGTACTTC.

The chain employs TRBV27 and TRBJ1-2; 9 bases line up with TRBD1. J lost 4 bases, V lost 5 bases, and 8 bases had no gene match. The CDR3 is made up of 15 amino acids. Germline CDR1 and CDR2: MNHEY and SMNVEV (reference sequence). The CDR3 spells CASSPSGTGSYGYTF. CDR3 coding DNA: TGTGCCAGCAGTCCGTCCGGGACAGGGTCCTATGGCTACACCTTC.

The V call is TRBV9, the J call TRBJ1-6, with D hard to call. The length of the CDR3 is 14 residues. The germline V and J ends were trimmed by 0 bases and 10 bases, with 11 bases remaining between them. The V gene's germline CDR1 is SGDLS and CDR2 YYNGEE. CDR3 in DNA: TGTGCCAGCAGCGTAGCAGGCATAGGCTCACCCCTCCACTTT. Translated, it gives CASSVAGIGSPLHF. The full variable domain, with the rest looked up from reference TRBV9 and TRBJ1-6, is DSGVTQTPKHLITATGQRVTLRCSPRSGDLSVYWYQQSLDQGLQFLIQYYNGEERAKGNILERFSAQQFPDLHSELNLSSLELGDSALYFCASSVAGIGSPLHFGNGTRLTVT.

In this sample, this clonotype turned up many times. The chain links TRBV30 to TRBJ1-1; D gene unclear. Trimming stripped 4 bases from V and 4 bases from J, with 7 bases between. The CDR3 is made up of 11 amino acids. CDR1 GTSNPN and CDR2 SVGIG come from the germline V gene (reference sequence). In DNA form, the CDR3 reads TGTGCCTGGATCGGTAGCACTGAAGCTTTCTTT. Translating it yields CAWIGSTEAFF.

This clonotype was seen a handful of times. This chain uses TRBV2 with TRBJ2-2; perhaps D is TRBD1 or TRBD2 (5 bases each). CDR1 and CDR2 (germline): SNHLY, FYNNEI. This CDR3 is built from 13 residues. The germline V and J ends were trimmed by 3 bases and 4 bases, with 6 bases remaining between them. The CDR3: CASSEGTTGELFF. DNA for the CDR3: TGTGCCAGCAGTGAGGGGACCACCGGGGAGCTGTTTTTT. Full variable domain (remainder filled in from reference TRBV2 and TRBJ2-2): EPEVTQTPSHQVTQMGQEVILRCVPISNHLYFYWYRQILGQKVEFLVSFYNNEISEKSEIFDDQFSVERPDGSNFTLKIRSTKLEDSAMYFCASSEGTTGELFFGEGSRLTVL.

This clonotype came up many times. The chain combines TRBV6-1 with TRBJ2-1; 7 nucleotides agree with TRBD2. The CDR3 extends over 15 amino acids. The ends lost 2 bases at V and 12 bases at J; junction bases unmatched: 13. Germline assignment: CDR1 MNHNS and CDR2 SASEGT. This CDR3 is CASSETPRFRTRQFF. The CDR3 DNA reads TGTGCCAGCAGTGAAACACCCCGTTTTAGGACTAGGCAGTTCTTC.

The sample holds a few counts of this clonotype. The V and J genes are TRBV19 and TRBJ1-5, with D uncertain. The length of the CDR3 is 16 residues. Germline loops: CDR1 LNHDA, CDR2 SQIVND (reference sequence). Trimming pared 2 bases from V and 1 base from J, leaving 12 bases between. This CDR3 is CASSIPRPGSNQPQHF. The DNA for the CDR3 is TGTGCCAGTAGTATACCCAGGCCGGGGAGCAATCAGCCCCAGCATTTT.

This clonotype was counted between two and nine times. V gene TRBV7-8 combines with J gene TRBJ2-1, with a possible D match to TRBD1 (6 bases). Germline lookup yields CDR1 SGHVS and CDR2 FQNEAQ. CDR3 length equals 14 residues. The V end lost 2 bases, the J end lost 9 bases, and 14 bases lay between the germline ends. The CDR3 region is CASSLRAGVREQFF. The CDR3 DNA reads as TGTGCCAGCAGCTTAAGAGCAGGGGTCCGTGAGCAGTTCTTC.

The sample holds a few counts of this clonotype. The V and J genes are TRBV20-1 and TRBJ2-3; TRBD2 agrees at 11 bases. CDR1 and CDR2 from the germline V gene are DFQATT and SNEGSKA (reference sequence). V lost 4 bases and J lost 7; bases outside the gene matches: 7. The CDR3 runs to 14 residues. CDR3 residues: CSAITSGGGNTQYF. DNA of the CDR3: TGCAGTGCTATTACTAGCGGGGGCGGAAATACGCAGTATTTT.

This clonotype was found many times. The V call is TRBV2, the J call TRBJ2-3; D is unclear. This CDR3 has 12 residues. CDR1 is SNHLY, CDR2 FYNNEI, per germline. V dropped 5 bases and J dropped 6 bases, with 9 bases sitting between them. The CDR3 region has the DNA TGTGCCAGCAGTCCCGCGGCGGATACGCAGTATTTT. Residues: CASSPAADTQYF.

The sample holds many counts of this clonotype. The chain links TRBV12-3 or TRBV12-4 to TRBJ2-1; D may be TRBD1 or TRBD2 (5 bases each). Trimming cost V 7 bases and J 4 bases, with 11 bases left between them. The CDR3 has 13 residues. DNA of the CDR3: TGTGCCAGCACTCGGGGCCCTTACAATGAGCAGTTCTTC. Its translation: CASTRGPYNEQFF.

In its sample, this clonotype was seen a few times. This chain connects TRBV10-3 to TRBJ2-7; D may be TRBD1 (5 bases). V dropped 3 bases and J dropped 1 base, with 7 bases sitting between them. The germline V gene encodes CDR1 ENHRY and CDR2 SYGVKD. The CDR3 has 13 amino acids. The CDR3 DNA reads as TGTGCCATCAGTGAAACAGGTTCCTACGAGCAGTACTTC. Translation: CAISETGSYEQYF.

Ten or more counts support this clonotype. The genes are TRBV20-1 and TRBJ1-2, with a possible D match to TRBD1 (6 bases). V was clipped by 5 bases and J by 5 bases, with 12 bases between them. In germline, CDR1 is DFQATT, CDR2 SNEGSKA (reference sequence). The CDR3 covers 12 residues. The CDR3 is CSAAGARYGYTF. The CDR3 nucleotides read TGCAGTGCTGCGGGGGCTCGGTATGGCTACACCTTC.

This clonotype came up many times. The chain has TRBV29-1 and TRBJ1-5; weak D call: TRBD1 (5 bases). Germline CDR1 reads SQVTM; CDR2 reads ANQGSEA. Trimming took 4 bases from V and 7 from J, leaving 11 bases between them. This CDR3 contains 12 residues. The CDR3 is CSVGAGRQPQHF. The CDR3 nucleotides read TGCAGCGTTGGGGCAGGGCGACAGCCCCAGCATTTT.

J is TRBJ1-1 and V is TRBV10-3; no reliable D call. The CDR3 is 13 amino acids. Germline values: CDR1 ENHRY, CDR2 SYGVKD. Trimming removed 4 bases from V and 1 base from J, with 7 bases in between. CDR3 sequence reads: CAISAKGNTEAFF. CDR3 nucleotides: TGTGCCATCAGTGCCAAGGGGAACACTGAAGCTTTCTTT.

This clonotype was seen repeatedly, ten times or more. V is TRBV12-3 or TRBV12-4 and J is TRBJ2-3; 10 bases line up with TRBD2. The CDR3 is made up of 16 amino acids. Trimming took 3 bases from V and 6 from J; bases not matched to a gene: 9. The CDR3 is CASSFGVAGGGDTQYF. In DNA form, the CDR3 reads TGTGCCAGCAGTTTCGGTGTAGCGGGGGGTGGCGATACGCAGTATTTT.

V usage is TRBV4-1 and J usage is TRBJ1-1; no firm D call. Germline values: CDR1 MGHRA, CDR2 YSYEKL. The ends were cut back, 1 base at V and 7 bases at J, with 19 bases in the middle. The CDR3 runs 16 residues. The CDR3 DNA reads as TGCGCCAGCAGCCAAGTTTTTAAGAGGGTGCTGAATGAAGCTTTCTTT. It specifies CASSQVFKRVLNEAFF.

This clonotype has ten or more counts. The V call is TRBV6-5, the J call TRBJ1-5, with 8 bases matching TRBD1. CDR3 size: 17 residues. With V trimmed by 6 bases and J by 5 bases, 15 bases remained unmatched. Germline-derived CDR1 and CDR2 are MNHEY and SVGAGI. CDR3 nucleotides: TGTGCCAGCAGCCCCACAAGCACGGCAGGGGGCGATCAGCCCCAGCATTTT. Translating gives CASSPTSTAGGDQPQHF.

This clonotype turned up a few times. The V and J genes are TRBV4-1 and TRBJ2-5; no reliable D call. Germline CDR1 MGHRA, CDR2 YSYEKL. V lost 4 bases, J lost 3 bases, and 9 bases lay in between. The CDR3 runs to 13 residues. The CDR3 spells CASSLDPEETQYF. The CDR3 region has the DNA TGCGCCAGCAGCCTGGATCCGGAAGAGACCCAGTACTTC.

The table lists this clonotype with a few counts. The chain is built from TRBV12-3 or TRBV12-4 and TRBJ1-1, with a weak D call TRBD1 (5 bases). V was clipped by 7 bases and J by 1 base, with 10 bases between them. The CDR3 runs to 13 residues. CDR3: CASKGLRNTEAFF. DNA for the CDR3: TGTGCCAGCAAGGGACTCCGGAACACTGAAGCTTTCTTT.

This clonotype was seen many times. J is TRBJ2-3 and V is TRBV19; D not certain. V lost 3 bases and J 0 bases, leaving 13 bases between the germline ends. Looked up from germline, CDR1 is LNHDA and CDR2 is SQIVND (reference sequence). This CDR3 has 16 amino acids. The CDR3 region is CASSMMERASTDTQYF. The CDR3 DNA reads TGTGCCAGTAGTATGATGGAAAGGGCTAGCACAGATACGCAGTATTTT.

The J gene is TRBJ2-5, the V gene TRBV3-1; perhaps TRBD2 as D (5 bases). Trimming took off 1 base at V and 5 bases at J, with 14 bases between the two ends. The CDR3 is made up of 15 amino acids. Germline loops: CDR1 LGHDT, CDR2 YNNKEL (reference sequence). The CDR3 protein is CASSQGTGGLETQYF. CDR3 DNA sequence: TGTGCCAGCAGCCAAGGGACTGGCGGGTTGGAGACCCAGTACTTC.

This clonotype has a count of ten or more. V gene TRBV5-8 combines with J gene TRBJ1-6; D gene uncertain. CDR1 and CDR2 from the germline V gene are SGHTS and YDEGEE. The CDR3 extends over 15 amino acids. The V and J ends lost 1 base and 5 bases respectively, with 10 bases between them. The CDR3 DNA follows: TGTGCCAGCAGCTTGTCCGGAACCGATAATTCACCCCTCCACTTT. This translates into CASSLSGTDNSPLHF.

The CDR3 sequence: CSAMGARQETQYF. For the CDR3, the DNA is TGCAGTGCTATGGGGGCCCGACAAGAGACCCAGTACTTC. The gene calls are TRBV20-1 and TRBJ2-5; tentative D call: TRBD1 (6 bases). This CDR3 has 13 residues. The V end lost 4 bases, the J end lost 2 bases, and 11 bases lay between the germline ends. CDR1 is DFQATT and CDR2 is SNEGSKA in the germline V gene (reference sequence).

This clonotype was counted many times. V usage is TRBV12-3 or TRBV12-4 and J usage is TRBJ1-5; weak D call: TRBD1 (5 bases). V lost 3 bases, J lost 4 bases, and 13 bases lay in between. CDR3 length equals 15 residues. Written as DNA, the CDR3 is TGTGCCAGCAGTTTTACCGGGGGTAGGAATCAGCCCCAGCATTTT. Protein: CASSFTGGRNQPQHF.

J is TRBJ1-2 and V is TRBV20-1, with D hard to call. CDR3 length: 12 amino acids. The germline CDR1 and CDR2 sequences are DFQATT and SNEGSKA (reference sequence). Between the trimmed V and J ends, which lost 6 bases and 8 bases, there was a span of 16 bases. For the CDR3, the DNA is TGCAGTGCCAGACTCCCGCTGGGGGGCTACACCTTC. It is translated as CSARLPLGGYTF.

This clonotype was counted between two and nine times. CDR3 amino acids: CASSQSGAAPDTQYF. The CDR3 bases are TGCGCCAGCAGCCAATCCGGGGCGGCGCCAGATACGCAGTATTTT. The chain joins TRBV4-1 to TRBJ2-3; D tentatively reads TRBD1 or TRBD2 (5 bases each). The CDR3 loop spans 15 amino acids. V was trimmed by 2 bases and J by 4 bases, leaving 13 bases between them. Germline values: CDR1 MGHRA, CDR2 YSYEKL.

This clonotype was seen only a few times. This chain uses TRBV6-1 with TRBJ2-5, with D hard to call. This CDR3 contains 10 residues. Looked up from germline, CDR1 is MNHNS and CDR2 is SASEGT. V lost 3 bases to trimming and J lost 5 bases, with 1 base between them. CDR3 in amino acids: CASSEETQYF. The CDR3 bases are TGTGCCAGCAGTGAGGAGACCCAGTACTTC.